What follows describes a single TCR beta chain. Its cognate antigen is unknown. CDR1 is ENHRY and CDR2 is SYGVKD in the germline V gene. This CDR3 has 13 residues. The V end lost 3 bases, the J end lost 9 bases, and 12 bases lay between the germline ends. Sequencing of TCR beta drew on CD8+ and CD4+ T cells from blood. TEMRA cells underwent FACS enrichment and CD8+ and CD4+ T cells underwent negative isolation. The data were taken from a study of CD8 T cells in Susac syndrome. General study findings and limits: The number of individuals included in the study's TCR sequencing and HLA analysis was acknowledged as relatively small.

An input of about 0.5 to 1 ug of RNA was subjected to reverse transcription using random hexamers. The amplification used immunoSEQ multiplex PCR on TCR beta CDR3; it spanned 54 Vbeta and 13 Jbeta. TCRdb re-derived calls from the immunoSEQ multiplex PCR reads in MiXCR, one entry per CDR3 protein. The table lists roughly 200,000 distinct CDR3 sequences, over 85% of them singletons. The TCR originated in a human donor in good health. This chain joins TRBV10-3 and TRBJ2-1, with D possibly TRBD2 on 6 matching bases. Sequencing was performed on CD4+ T cells from PBMCs. The CDR3, as DNA: TGTGCCATCAGTGATGGCGGGGCGGTTGAGCAGTTCTTC. It is translated as CAISDGGAVEQFF.